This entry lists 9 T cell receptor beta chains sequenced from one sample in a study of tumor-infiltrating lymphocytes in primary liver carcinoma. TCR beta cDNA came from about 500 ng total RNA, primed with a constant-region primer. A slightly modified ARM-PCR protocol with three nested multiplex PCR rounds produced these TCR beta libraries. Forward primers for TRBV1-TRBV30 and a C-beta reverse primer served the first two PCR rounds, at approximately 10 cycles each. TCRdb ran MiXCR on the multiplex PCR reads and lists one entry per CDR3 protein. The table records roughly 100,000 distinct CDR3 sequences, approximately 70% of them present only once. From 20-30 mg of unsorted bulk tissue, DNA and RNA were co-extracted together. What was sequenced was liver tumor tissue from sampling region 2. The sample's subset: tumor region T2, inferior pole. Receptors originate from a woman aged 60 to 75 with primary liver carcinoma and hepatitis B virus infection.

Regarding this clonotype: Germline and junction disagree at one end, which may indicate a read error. CDR3 bases: TGTGCCAGCAGCTACCCCGGACAGAAGGCTAAGTATGGCTACACCTTC. Translating it yields CASSYPGQKAKYGYTF. This rearrangement joins TRBV6-6 to TRBJ1-2, with a possible D match to TRBD1 (6 bases). The CDR3 extends over 16 amino acids. CDR1 MNHNY and CDR2 SVGAGI come from the germline V gene (reference sequence).

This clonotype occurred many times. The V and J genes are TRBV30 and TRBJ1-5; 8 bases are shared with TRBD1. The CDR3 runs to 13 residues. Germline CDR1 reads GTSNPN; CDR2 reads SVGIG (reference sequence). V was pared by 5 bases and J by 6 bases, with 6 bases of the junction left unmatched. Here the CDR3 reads CAWDRGRGQPQHF. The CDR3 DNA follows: TGTGCCTGGGACAGGGGAAGGGGTCAGCCCCAGCATTTT.

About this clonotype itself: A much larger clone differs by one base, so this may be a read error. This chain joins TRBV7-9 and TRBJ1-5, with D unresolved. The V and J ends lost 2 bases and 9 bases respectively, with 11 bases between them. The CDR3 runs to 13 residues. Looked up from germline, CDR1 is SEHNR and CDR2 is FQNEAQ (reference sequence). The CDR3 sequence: CASSLSRDRPQHF. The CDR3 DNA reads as TGTGCCAGCAGCTTATCCCGGGATCGGCCCCAGCATTTT. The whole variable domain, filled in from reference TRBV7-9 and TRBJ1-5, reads DTGVSQNPRHKITKRGQNVTFRCDPISEHNRLYWYRQTLGQGPEFLTYFQNEAQLEKSRLLSDRFSAERPKGSFSTLEIQRTEQGDSAMYLCASSLSRDRPQHFGDGTRLSIL.

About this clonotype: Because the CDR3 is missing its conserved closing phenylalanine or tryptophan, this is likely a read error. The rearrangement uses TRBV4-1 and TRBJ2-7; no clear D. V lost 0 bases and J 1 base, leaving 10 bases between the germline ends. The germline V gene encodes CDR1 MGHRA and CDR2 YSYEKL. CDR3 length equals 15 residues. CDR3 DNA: TGCGCCAGCAGCCAAGAATGGAAGGAGTCCTACGAGCAGTACTCC. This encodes CASSQEWKESYEQYS.

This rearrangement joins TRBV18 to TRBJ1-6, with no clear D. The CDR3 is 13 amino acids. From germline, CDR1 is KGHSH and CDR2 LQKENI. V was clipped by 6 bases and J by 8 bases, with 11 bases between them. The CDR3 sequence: CASSDQKDSPLHF. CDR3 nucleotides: TGTGCCAGCTCCGACCAGAAAGATTCACCCCTCCACTTT.

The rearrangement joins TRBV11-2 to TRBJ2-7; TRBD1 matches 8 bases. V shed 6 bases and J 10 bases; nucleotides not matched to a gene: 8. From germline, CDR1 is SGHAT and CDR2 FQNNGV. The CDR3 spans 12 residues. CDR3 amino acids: CASSRTGKEQYF. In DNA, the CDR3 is TGTGCCAGCAGTCGGACAGGGAAAGAACAGTACTTC.

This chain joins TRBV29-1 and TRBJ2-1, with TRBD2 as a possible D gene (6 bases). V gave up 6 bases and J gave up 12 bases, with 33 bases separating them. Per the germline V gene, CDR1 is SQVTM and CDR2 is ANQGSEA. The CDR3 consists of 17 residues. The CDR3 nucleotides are TGCAGCGTGCACCCGGCTTGCGGGACGTCCCGAAAGGGTGCGCAGTTCTTC. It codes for CSVHPACGTSRKGAQFF.

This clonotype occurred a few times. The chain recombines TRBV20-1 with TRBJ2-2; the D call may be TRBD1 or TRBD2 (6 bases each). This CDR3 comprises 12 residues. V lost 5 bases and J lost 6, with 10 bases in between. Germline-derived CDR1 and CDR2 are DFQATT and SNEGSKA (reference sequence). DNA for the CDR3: TGCAGTGCTTCTAGGGGGGCCGGGGAGCTGTTTTTT. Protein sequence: CSASRGAGELFF.

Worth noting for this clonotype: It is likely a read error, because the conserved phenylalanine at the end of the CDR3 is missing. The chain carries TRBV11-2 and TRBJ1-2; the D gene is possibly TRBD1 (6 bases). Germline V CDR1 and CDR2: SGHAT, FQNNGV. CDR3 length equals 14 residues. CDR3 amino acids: CASSYRTADYGYTV. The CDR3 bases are TGTGCCAGCAGCTATCGGACAGCTGACTACGGCTACACCGTC.